These T cell receptor beta chains were read from a single sample in a study of T cell changes during pregnancy in multiple sclerosis. Generated by immunoSEQ multiplex PCR, the TCRdb table keeps only in-frame clones and is missing some. The sample has about 36,000 clones, roughly 92% seen once. The sample comprised PBMCs (not recorded whether the cells were cultured). These receptors came from a female donor with multiple sclerosis, enrolled in a pregnancy study. The CDR3 runs from the conserved cysteine through the conserved F or W. D genes are given only for firm matches. Some rows mark clone size as missing; the rest say once, few, many or name a class of expanded clone.

J: TRBJ2-2
D: .
size: once
V: TRBV11-3
DNA: TGTGCCAGCAGCTCGGGACCTTCCACCGGGGAGCTGTTTTTT
CDR3: CASSSGPSTGELFF

J: TRBJ2-7
D: .
size: few
V: TRBV6-5
DNA: TGTGCCAGCAGTTACTCCTTCGACAGAGACTACGAGCAGTACTTC
CDR3: CASSYSFDRDYEQYF

J: TRBJ2-7
D: TRBD1
size: .
V: TRBV7-2
DNA: TGTGCCAGCAGCTCTAGGACAGGGGGCTACGAGCAGTACTTC
CDR3: CASSSRTGGYEQYF

J: TRBJ2-1
D: TRBD2
size: .
V: TRBV30
DNA: TGTGCCTGGAGTACTAGCGGGCTATACAATGAGCAGTTCTTC
CDR3: CAWSTSGLYNEQFF

J: TRBJ2-7
D: TRBD2
size: .
V: TRBV30
DNA: TGTGCCTGGAGTGTGGGGCCGAGTGCGGGAGGGCCGAAGGAGCAGTACTTC
CDR3: CAWSVGPSAGGPKEQYF

J: TRBJ1-2
D: .
size: .
V: TRBV5-6
DNA: TGTGCCAGCAGCTTGGACTCTATATGGCGCTACACCTTC
CDR3: CASSLDSIWRYTF

J: TRBJ1-1
D: .
size: .
V: TRBV6-1
DNA: TGTGCCAGCACGAGGGGGATCGGTGAAGCTTTCTTT
CDR3: CASTRGIGEAFF

J: TRBJ1-3
D: .
size: .
V: TRBV7-9
DNA: TGTGCCAGCAGCCTTACTCGGGGACCCTCTGGAAACACCATATATTTT
CDR3: CASSLTRGPSGNTIYF

J: TRBJ2-1
D: .
size: .
V: TRBV2
DNA: TGTGCCAGCACCTCCCTACATGAGCAGTTCTTC
CDR3: CASTSLHEQFF

J: TRBJ2-7
D: .
size: .
V: TRBV2
DNA: TGTGCCAGCGGAATGAAGGCCGGGCAGTACTTC
CDR3: CASGMKAGQYF

J: TRBJ2-3
D: TRBD1
size: .
V: TRBV14
DNA: TGTGCCAGCAGCCAAGGGGACAGGGCGCAGTATTTT
CDR3: CASSQGDRAQYF

J: TRBJ1-3
D: .
size: .
V: TRBV5-1
DNA: TGCGCCAGCAGCTTGGGTGCTTTAGTGCCTGGAAACACCATATATTTT
CDR3: CASSLGALVPGNTIYF

J: TRBJ1-2
D: .
size: once
V: TRBV6-6
DNA: TGTGCCAGCAGAATCACAGACATCTCCCTTTATGGCTACACCTTC
CDR3: CASRITDISLYGYTF

J: TRBJ1-1
D: TRBD1
size: .
V: TRBV19
DNA: TGTGCCAGTAGTATACGGCAGGGACAGACTGAAGCTTTCTTT
CDR3: CASSIRQGQTEAFF

J: TRBJ2-3
D: .
size: .
V: TRBV9
DNA: TGTGCCAGCAGCGACCAGTCTACCTTCACAGATACGCAGTATTTT
CDR3: CASSDQSTFTDTQYF

J: TRBJ2-7
D: .
size: .
V: TRBV6-1
DNA: TGTGCCAGCAGGCGGTCCTACGAGCAGTACTTC
CDR3: CASRRSYEQYF

J: TRBJ2-1
D: TRBD2
size: .
V: TRBV4-3
DNA: TGCGCCAGCAGCCAGGGACTAGTGGGAAATGAGCAGTTCTTC
CDR3: CASSQGLVGNEQFF

J: TRBJ2-7
D: TRBD2
size: .
V: TRBV10-3
DNA: TGTGCCATCAGTGAGAGGGCCAAACTAGCGGGAGGGCCAAGCTCCTACGAGCAGTACTTC
CDR3: CAISERAKLAGGPSSYEQYF

J: TRBJ2-3
D: .
size: once
V: TRBV7-2
DNA: TGTGCCAGCAGCTTAGGGAGGGGTGGCACAGATACGCAGTATTTT
CDR3: CASSLGRGGTDTQYF

J: TRBJ1-2
D: TRBD1
size: .
V: TRBV7-3
DNA: TGTGCCAGCAGCTTCTCCGGGACAGGGGACTATGGCTACACCTTC
CDR3: CASSFSGTGDYGYTF

J: TRBJ1-2
D: .
size: .
V: TRBV18
DNA: TGTGCCAGCTCACCAGAGGTTCAGGGAAACTATGGCTACACCTTC
CDR3: CASSPEVQGNYGYTF

J: TRBJ1-1
D: .
size: .
V: TRBV9
DNA: TGTGCCAGCAGCGTAGCGAGCCAGGGGCCCAAAAACACTGAAGCTTTCTTT
CDR3: CASSVASQGPKNTEAFF

J: TRBJ1-2
D: TRBD1
size: once
V: TRBV5-1
DNA: TGCGCCAGCAGCTTGGGCAGGGGGTTATATGGCTACACCTTC
CDR3: CASSLGRGLYGYTF

J: TRBJ2-7
D: .
size: .
V: TRBV4-1
DNA: TGCGCCAGCACCTCAGTCGAAGGAAGGGGGTACGAGCAGTACTTC
CDR3: CASTSVEGRGYEQYF

J: TRBJ2-4
D: .
size: .
V: TRBV10-2
DNA: TGCGCCAGCAGTGAGTCGTTGGGTAGGACCAAAAACATTCAGTACTTC
CDR3: CASSESLGRTKNIQYF

J: TRBJ2-7
D: .
size: .
V: TRBV12-2
DNA: TGTGCAAGTTACCGACAGGGGGGCTACGAGCAGTACTTC
CDR3: CASYRQGGYEQYF

J: TRBJ1-1
D: .
size: .
V: TRBV27
DNA: TGTGCCAGCAGTTTCGTTGACAGGAACACTGAAGCTTTCTTT
CDR3: CASSFVDRNTEAFF

J: TRBJ2-5
D: .
size: .
V: TRBV5-1
DNA: TGCGCCAGCAGAGGACGGCAAGAGACCCAGTACTTC
CDR3: CASRGRQETQYF

J: TRBJ1-2
D: .
size: .
V: TRBV19
DNA: TGTGCCAGTATGCACCGAGCTAACTATGGCTACACCTTC
CDR3: CASMHRANYGYTF

J: TRBJ2-2
D: TRBD1
size: .
V: TRBV7-2
DNA: TGTGCCAGCAGCTCCCGGACAGGATCCGGGGAGCTGTTTTTT
CDR3: CASSSRTGSGELFF

J: TRBJ2-3
D: TRBD1
size: .
V: TRBV28
DNA: TGTGCCAGCAGCACCCGGGACAGGGGCCCAGATACGCAGTATTTT
CDR3: CASSTRDRGPDTQYF

J: TRBJ2-1
D: TRBD2
size: .
V: TRBV5-4
DNA: TGTGCCAGCAGCTTGGACAGCGGGAGATACAATGAGCAGTTCTTC
CDR3: CASSLDSGRYNEQFF

J: TRBJ2-2
D: TRBD2
size: few
V: TRBV29-1
DNA: TGCAGCGGCCTGCGGGGCGGGAGGGCTCAAACCGGGGAGCTGTTTTTT
CDR3: CSGLRGGRAQTGELFF

J: TRBJ2-7
D: .
size: .
V: TRBV7-2
DNA: TGTGCCAGCAGCTTAGTAACCTTCGGGGAGGAGCAGTACTTC
CDR3: CASSLVTFGEEQYF

J: TRBJ2-3
D: .
size: .
V: TRBV10-3
DNA: TGTGCCATCAGTGAGGCCGGACCCGCAGATACGCAGTATTTT
CDR3: CAISEAGPADTQYF

J: TRBJ2-3
D: .
size: .
V: TRBV19
DNA: TGTGCCAGTAGTCCTCGAGCGGGTTTGGGGGCAGATACGCAGTATTTT
CDR3: CASSPRAGLGADTQYF

J: TRBJ1-1
D: .
size: .
V: TRBV7-6
DNA: TGTGCCAGCAGCTTAGAGGAGAACACTGAAGCTTTCTTT
CDR3: CASSLEENTEAFF

J: TRBJ1-2
D: TRBD1
size: .
V: TRBV14
DNA: TGTGCCAGCAGCAATAAGAGGACAGGACTATTTGGCTACACCTTC
CDR3: CASSNKRTGLFGYTF

J: TRBJ1-2
D: .
size: .
V: TRBV6-5
DNA: TGTGCCAGCAGTACTTTGACAGGACGCTATGGCTACACCTTC
CDR3: CASSTLTGRYGYTF

J: TRBJ1-1
D: TRBD1
size: .
V: TRBV5-1
DNA: TGCGCCAGCAGCAAAGGTCAGGGGGCGGTCACTGAAGCTTTCTTT
CDR3: CASSKGQGAVTEAFF

J: TRBJ1-3
D: .
size: once
V: TRBV6-6
DNA: TGTGCCAGCAGTTACTTTCTAGGTACCGGAAACACCATATATTTT
CDR3: CASSYFLGTGNTIYF

J: TRBJ2-1
D: .
size: .
V: TRBV2
DNA: TGTGCCAGCAGTGAATTGGGCAGTTACAATGAGCAGTTCTTC
CDR3: CASSELGSYNEQFF

J: TRBJ2-5
D: TRBD1
size: .
V: TRBV4-3
DNA: TGCGCCAGCAGCCAAGATGCGGCAGGGGGCATCGAGACCCAGTACTTC
CDR3: CASSQDAAGGIETQYF

J: TRBJ2-7
D: TRBD2
size: once
V: TRBV13
DNA: TGTGCCAGCAGCCCGGTCCGGGGGGAGGGGACCTACGAGCAGTACTTC
CDR3: CASSPVRGEGTYEQYF

J: TRBJ1-2
D: TRBD1
size: .
V: TRBV27
DNA: TGTGCCAGCAGGAGAGGACAGGCCCCATTCGGAGGCTACACCTTC
CDR3: CASRRGQAPFGGYTF

J: TRBJ2-1
D: TRBD2
size: .
V: TRBV7-2
DNA: TGTGCCAGCAGCTCACTAGCGGGAGGGGGAGAGCAGTTCTTC
CDR3: CASSSLAGGGEQFF

J: TRBJ1-2
D: .
size: .
V: TRBV5-3
DNA: TGTGCCAGAATCCGTAAAGTGGTGAGAAAGATCTATGGCTACACCTTC
CDR3: CARIRKVVRKIYGYTF

J: TRBJ1-2
D: .
size: .
V: TRBV12-5
DNA: TGTGCTAGTGGTTTGGTACTCCAGGGGAACTCCTATGGCTACACCTTC
CDR3: CASGLVLQGNSYGYTF

J: TRBJ2-7
D: .
size: once
V: TRBV18
DNA: TGTGCCAGCTCACCTTACAGTCCCCACCACGAGCAGTACTTC
CDR3: CASSPYSPHHEQYF

J: TRBJ2-2
D: .
size: .
V: TRBV5-8
DNA: TGTGCCAGCAGCTTGCTCCCTCACACCTCAAACACCGGGGAGCTGTTTTTT
CDR3: CASSLLPHTSNTGELFF

J: TRBJ1-4
D: TRBD1
size: .
V: TRBV4-3
DNA: TGCGCCAGCAGCCAACAGGGGGAGGAAAAACTGTTTTTT
CDR3: CASSQQGEEKLFF

J: TRBJ2-2
D: TRBD1
size: .
V: TRBV6-6
DNA: TGTGCCAGCAGCTCAGGGGGCACCGGGGAGCTGTTTTTT
CDR3: CASSSGGTGELFF

J: TRBJ2-7
D: .
size: .
V: TRBV27
DNA: TGTGCCAGCAGTACTGGACCGTCCTACGGGCAGTACTTC
CDR3: CASSTGPSYGQYF

J: TRBJ1-3
D: .
size: .
V: TRBV5-1
DNA: TGCGCCAGCAGCTTGACTTTAGGGAACACCATATATTTT
CDR3: CASSLTLGNTIYF

J: TRBJ2-1
D: TRBD2
size: .
V: TRBV2
DNA: TGTGCCAGACAACACCGGGCGGGAGGGGACGGTGAGCAGTTCTTC
CDR3: CARQHRAGGDGEQFF

J: TRBJ2-5
D: TRBD2
size: .
V: TRBV5-6
DNA: TGTGCCAGCAGCCCCGGACTAGCGGGAGGGCCGGGGACCCAGTACTTC
CDR3: CASSPGLAGGPGTQYF

J: TRBJ1-1
D: .
size: .
V: TRBV7-9
DNA: TGTGCCAGCAGCGCAGAGGGCAGATTGAACACTGAAGCTTTCTTT
CDR3: CASSAEGRLNTEAFF

J: TRBJ1-1
D: .
size: once
V: TRBV30
DNA: TGTGCCTGGAGAAGGAGTGGGGGCACTGAAGCTTTCTTT
CDR3: CAWRRSGGTEAFF

J: TRBJ1-5
D: .
size: once
V: TRBV28
DNA: TGTGCCAGCAGTCAATTTCACCCTCAGCCCACTCAGCCCCAGCATTTT
CDR3: CASSQFHPQPTQPQHF